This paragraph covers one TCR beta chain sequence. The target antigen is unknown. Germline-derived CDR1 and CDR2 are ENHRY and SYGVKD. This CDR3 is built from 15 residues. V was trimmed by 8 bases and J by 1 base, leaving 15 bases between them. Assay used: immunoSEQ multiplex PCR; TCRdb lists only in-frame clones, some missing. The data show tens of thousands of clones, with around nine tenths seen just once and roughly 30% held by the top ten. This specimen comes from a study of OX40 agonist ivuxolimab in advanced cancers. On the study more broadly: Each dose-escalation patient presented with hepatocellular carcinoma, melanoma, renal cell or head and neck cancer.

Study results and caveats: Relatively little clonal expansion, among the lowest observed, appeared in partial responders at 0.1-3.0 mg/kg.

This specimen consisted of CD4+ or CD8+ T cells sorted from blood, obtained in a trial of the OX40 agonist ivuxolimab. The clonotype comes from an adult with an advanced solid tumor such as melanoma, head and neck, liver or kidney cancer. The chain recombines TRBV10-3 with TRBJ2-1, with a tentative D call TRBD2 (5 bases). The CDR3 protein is CAIGVSGNSYNEQFF. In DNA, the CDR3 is TGTGCCATCGGAGTAAGCGGCAATTCCTACAATGAGCAGTTCTTC.